This TCR beta chain is from a study of spatial heterogeneity in lung cancer. Study-level background: Raw sequencing reads included, on average, more than eight appearances of each unique TCR and UMI combination.

Concerning this clonotype: The antigen is unknown.

This sample's time point: sample taken at primary tumor resection. Unsorted samples of tumor, nontumor lung or frozen PBMC had their whole RNA sequenced. Samples came from roughly 72 TRACERx patients with untreated early-stage lung cancer. The library protocol tagged each TCR cDNA with a unique molecular identifier. MiXCR, run by TCRdb on the 5' RACE reads, gives a single entry per CDR3 protein. The repertoire holds just under 95,000 distinct CDR3 sequences, with 12% as singletons. Findings and limits, study-wide: Resection saw ubiquitous expanded tumor TCRs appear in blood more than follow-up did.

The CDR3 length is 14 residues. Germline values: CDR1 SEHNR, CDR2 FQNEAQ (reference sequence). V trimming: 10 bases; J trimming: 0 bases; junction bases outside the gene matches: 5. The genes are TRBV7-9 and TRBJ2-2; TRBD2 matches 7 bases. The sequenced sample was PBMCs, obtained at surgery. This clonotype originated in a male donor with early-stage non-small cell lung cancer. The CDR3 DNA sequence: TGTGCCAATTCCGGGAGGACGAACACCGGGGAGCTGTTTTTT. It specifies CANSGRTNTGELFF.